These T cell receptor beta chains were read from a single sample in a study of shared clonotypes between healthy human individuals. The protocol was immunoSEQ multiplex PCR, while the TCRdb copy is restricted to in-frame clones and leaves out a portion. The sample includes 1.5 million to 1.9 million clones, approximately 98% of them seen just once. The sequenced sample consisted of naive CD4+ T cells sorted from blood. These receptors all stem from a man younger than 45 in good health. The CDR3 runs from the conserved cysteine through the conserved F or W. Each record gives: D gene, V gene, clone size, J gene, CDR3 DNA, CDR3 protein. D genes are given only for firm matches. Size is omitted from some rows. Given values are once, few, many or a class for expanded clones.

NA	TRBV11-2	NA	TRBJ2-3	TGTGCCAGCAGCGACTATAGGGGCCGGGATTCAGATACGCAGTATTTT	CASSDYRGRDSDTQYF
NA	TRBV5-4	NA	TRBJ2-7	TGTGCCAGCAGCGAGGGTCTTTTTCCCGCCTACGAGCAGTACTTC	CASSEGLFPAYEQYF
NA	TRBV5-1	NA	TRBJ1-1	TGCGCCAGCAGCTTAGGTACAGCTATGAACACTGAAGCTTTCTTT	CASSLGTAMNTEAFF
TRBD2	TRBV5-1	once	TRBJ2-7	TGCGCCAGCAGCTCCGGACTAGCGGACTACGAGCAGTACTTC	CASSSGLADYEQYF
NA	TRBV28	NA	TRBJ1-5	TGTGCCAGCAGTTATGGACGGGGGTTGCGGCCCCAGCATTTT	CASSYGRGLRPQHF
NA	TRBV2	NA	TRBJ2-7	TGTGCCAGCAGTTCGGAAAGCTACGAGCAGTACTTC	CASSSESYEQYF
TRBD2	TRBV18	NA	TRBJ2-1	TGTGCCAGCTCAAGAAAAATTGCGGGAGGGGCCTACAATGAGCAGTTCTTC	CASSRKIAGGAYNEQFF
NA	TRBV15	NA	TRBJ2-2	TGTGCCACCAGCATACGGGCCTGGGACACCGGGGAGCTGTTTTTT	CATSIRAWDTGELFF
NA	TRBV13	NA	TRBJ1-2	TGTGCCAGCAGCTTATTTGACCTATCCCAGGAGACCTATGGCTACACCTTC	CASSLFDLSQETYGYTF
TRBD1	TRBV30	NA	TRBJ1-5	TGTGCCTGGAGTGTAGGACAGGCGGGTTTACCCCAGCATTTT	CAWSVGQAGLPQHF
NA	TRBV28	NA	TRBJ2-5	TGTGCCAGCAATGAAGGGCTGGTAGAAGAGACCCAGTACTTC	CASNEGLVEETQYF
TRBD2	TRBV9	NA	TRBJ2-7	TGTGCCAGCAGCGTAGCTGCAGCGGGAGGTCCCTACGAGCAGTACTTC	CASSVAAAGGPYEQYF
NA	TRBV2	NA	TRBJ2-1	TGTGCCAGCACGCTCCAGCACTCCTACAATGAGCAGTTCTTC	CASTLQHSYNEQFF
NA	TRBV6-1	NA	TRBJ2-1	TGTGCCAGCAGTGAGCAAGCCCGACACAATGAGCAGTTCTTC	CASSEQARHNEQFF
TRBD2	TRBV29-1	NA	TRBJ2-1	TGCAGCGTTGGACAGGTAGCGGGATACAATGAGCAGTTCTTC	CSVGQVAGYNEQFF
NA	TRBV5-4	NA	TRBJ2-1	TGTGCCAGCAGCTTGGGCCGTTCAACCGATTACAATGAGCAGTTCTTC	CASSLGRSTDYNEQFF
NA	TRBV11-2	NA	TRBJ2-5	TGTGCCAGCAGCTTAGTTTTTCGAGAGACCCAGTACTTC	CASSLVFRETQYF
NA	TRBV18	NA	TRBJ2-7	TGTGCCAGCTCACCCTTAACTAGAATCGACGAGCAGTACTTC	CASSPLTRIDEQYF
NA	TRBV27	NA	TRBJ1-5	TGTGCCAGCAGTTTGGGAGGGCGAAGCAATCAGCCCCAGCATTTT	CASSLGGRSNQPQHF
NA	TRBV2	NA	TRBJ1-5	TGTGCCAGCGGGATTACAGAATTTAATCAGCCCCAGCATTTT	CASGITEFNQPQHF
TRBD1	TRBV18	NA	TRBJ1-5	TGTGCCAGCTCACCAAACAGGGGGGGCAATCAGCCCCAGCATTTT	CASSPNRGGNQPQHF
NA	TRBV7-6	NA	TRBJ1-1	TGTGCCAGCAGCTCCCGGGCAGGCATGAACACTGAAGCTTTCTTT	CASSSRAGMNTEAFF
TRBD2	TRBV7-2	NA	TRBJ2-3	TGTGCCAGCAGAAGCCGCGGGGGAGGACCCAAAAACACAGATACGCAGTATTTT	CASRSRGGGPKNTDTQYF
TRBD2	TRBV15	NA	TRBJ2-7	TGTGCCACCAGCCAATTCCGACTAGCGGAGACCTACGAGCAGTACTTC	CATSQFRLAETYEQYF
NA	TRBV2	NA	TRBJ1-4	TGTGCCAGCACCCGAGTTCCAACTAATGAAAAACTGTTTTTT	CASTRVPTNEKLFF
TRBD1	TRBV9	NA	TRBJ2-5	TGTGCCAGCAGCCGGACAGGGTTGGGAGAGACCCAGTACTTC	CASSRTGLGETQYF
TRBD1	TRBV5-4	NA	TRBJ2-1	TGTGCCAGCAGCCGACCGGGACAGCTCAATGAGCAGTTCTTC	CASSRPGQLNEQFF
NA	TRBV1	NA	TRBJ2-1	TGCACCAGCAGCCAGAGCGGCGAGGGGTACAATGAGCAGTTCTTC	CTSSQSGEGYNEQFF
NA	TRBV28	NA	TRBJ2-7	TGTGCCAGCAGTCCCCGGGTCATCTACGAGCAGTACTTC	CASSPRVIYEQYF
TRBD1	TRBV19	NA	TRBJ2-6	TGTGCCAGTAGTTCCGACCTCCGGGACAGGGCCCTCTCTGGGGCCAACGTCCTGACTTTC	CASSSDLRDRALSGANVLTF
TRBD1	TRBV4-1	NA	TRBJ1-4	TGCGCCAGCAGCCTTGGGGCGGGGACAGGGGGTGAAAAACTGTTTTTT	CASSLGAGTGGEKLFF
NA	TRBV9	NA	TRBJ2-7	TGTGCCAGCAGCGTCGGATTGGGCGTAAACGCCTACGAGCAGTACTTC	CASSVGLGVNAYEQYF
TRBD1	TRBV7-2	NA	TRBJ2-1	TGTGCCAGCAGCTTCGCCGGGACAGGGGGAAATGAGCAGTTCTTC	CASSFAGTGGNEQFF
TRBD2	TRBV4-1	NA	TRBJ2-1	TGCGCCAGCAGCCAAGATCCAGGCGGGAGCTCCTACAATGAGCAGTTCTTC	CASSQDPGGSSYNEQFF
NA	TRBV29-1	NA	TRBJ2-7	TGCAGCGTTGAAGATAGTCGTTTGTACGAGCAGTACTTC	CSVEDSRLYEQYF
NA	TRBV5-1	NA	TRBJ2-1	TGCGCCAGCAGCTTGGATGCCGACAATGAGCAGTTCTTC	CASSLDADNEQFF
NA	TRBV7-2	NA	TRBJ1-5	TGTGCCAGCAGCTTAGGGGTGAGTCCGAATCAGCCCCAGCATTTT	CASSLGVSPNQPQHF
NA	TRBV19	NA	TRBJ2-2	TGTGCCAGTAGTATGTCACGGGTGGTCGGGGAGCTGTTTTTT	CASSMSRVVGELFF
TRBD1	TRBV4-1	NA	TRBJ2-1	TGCGCCAGCAGCCAAGAAACCGGACAGGCAAGCTCCTACAATGAGCAGTTCTTC	CASSQETGQASSYNEQFF
NA	TRBV5-4	NA	TRBJ2-2	TGTGCCAGCAGCTCGACAGGAGAGAACACCGGGGAGCTGTTTTTT	CASSSTGENTGELFF
NA	TRBV4-3	NA	TRBJ2-1	TGCGCCAGCAGCCAGGGGGGGGGCTTCTCCTACAATGAGCAGTTCTTC	CASSQGGGFSYNEQFF
NA	TRBV25-1	NA	TRBJ1-1	TGTGCCAGCAGTAACCCCCTAACAGGAAGTACTGAAGCTTTCTTT	CASSNPLTGSTEAFF
NA	TRBV7-2	NA	TRBJ2-2	TGTGCCAGCAGTAACAGGAAAACCTTAACCGGGGAGCTGTTTTTT	CASSNRKTLTGELFF
TRBD1	TRBV5-5	NA	TRBJ2-7	TGTGCCAGCAGCTACAGGGGGAGCTCCTACGAGCAGTACTTC	CASSYRGSSYEQYF
TRBD2	TRBV11-2	NA	TRBJ2-7	TGTGCCAGCAGCCGTTCCCTAGCGGGATTCTCCTACGAGCAGTACTTC	CASSRSLAGFSYEQYF
NA	TRBV5-1	NA	TRBJ2-3	TGCGCCAGCAGCTTGGGGGATCCTAATTCAGATACGCAGTATTTT	CASSLGDPNSDTQYF